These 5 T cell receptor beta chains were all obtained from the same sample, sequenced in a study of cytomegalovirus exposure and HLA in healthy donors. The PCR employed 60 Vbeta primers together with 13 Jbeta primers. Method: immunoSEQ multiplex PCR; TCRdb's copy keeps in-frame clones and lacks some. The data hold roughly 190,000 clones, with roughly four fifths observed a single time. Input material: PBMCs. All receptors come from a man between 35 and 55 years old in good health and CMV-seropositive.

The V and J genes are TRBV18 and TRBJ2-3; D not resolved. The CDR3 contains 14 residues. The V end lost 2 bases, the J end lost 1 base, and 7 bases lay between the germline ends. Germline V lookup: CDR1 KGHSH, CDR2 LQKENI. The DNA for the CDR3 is TGTGCCAGCTCACCAGGCGAGGGCACAGATACGCAGTATTTT. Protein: CASSPGEGTDTQYF.

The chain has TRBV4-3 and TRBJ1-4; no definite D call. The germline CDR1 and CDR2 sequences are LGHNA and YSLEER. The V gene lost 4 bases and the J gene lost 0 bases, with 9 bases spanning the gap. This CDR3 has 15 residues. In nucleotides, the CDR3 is TGCGCCAGCAGCCCAGGCCCTGCAACTAATGAAAAACTGTTTTTT. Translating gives CASSPGPATNEKLFF.

The CDR3 DNA follows: TGTGCCAGCAGTTTTTTAGCTAGCGGGCGTTATAATTCCTACGAGCAGTACTTC. Protein sequence: CASSFLASGRYNSYEQYF. This chain uses TRBV28 with TRBJ2-7, with 8 bases matching TRBD2. V shed 3 bases and J 1 base; nucleotides not matched to a gene: 14. The CDR3 loop spans 18 amino acids. CDR1 is MDHEN, CDR2 SYDVKM, per germline.

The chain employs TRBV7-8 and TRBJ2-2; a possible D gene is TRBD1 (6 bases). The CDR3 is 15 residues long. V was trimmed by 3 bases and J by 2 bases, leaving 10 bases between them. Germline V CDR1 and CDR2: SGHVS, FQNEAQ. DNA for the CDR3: TGTGCCAGCAGCTTCAACAGGGTTAACACCGGGGAGCTGTTTTTT. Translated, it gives CASSFNRVNTGELFF.

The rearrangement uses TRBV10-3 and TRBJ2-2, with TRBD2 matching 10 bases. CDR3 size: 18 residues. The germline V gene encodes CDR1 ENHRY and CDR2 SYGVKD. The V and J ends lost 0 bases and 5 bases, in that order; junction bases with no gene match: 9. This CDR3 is CAISESSLAGAMTGELFF. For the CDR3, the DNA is TGTGCCATCAGTGAGTCGAGTCTAGCGGGAGCAATGACCGGGGAGCTGTTTTTT.